This T cell receptor beta chain was found in a study of cytomegalovirus exposure and HLA in healthy donors. Study details: An early release of data contained some 80 million unique TCRs, which came from HLA-typed donors. Regarding the study as a whole: Reportedly, TCR beta sequences accurately predicted HLA-A and HLA-B alleles in most subjects. When presence/absence was analysed, sequencing depth was taken to be roughly uniform across donors.

With 60 Vbeta and 13 Jbeta primers, the PCR was carried out. TCRdb keeps only in-frame clones here, not all; method: immunoSEQ multiplex PCR. The sample has about 150,000 clones, over 70% seen once. Germline CDR1 ENHRY, CDR2 SYGVKD. The junction had 4 bases not matched to a gene; V was cut back by 6 bases and J by 4 bases. The CDR3 is 14 residues long. In regard to this clone: As yet, its antigen is unknown.

This chain uses TRBV10-3 with TRBJ1-1, with 11 bases fitting TRBD1. Source material: PBMCs. The TCR originated in a woman aged 50 to 65 in good health and CMV-seropositive. The CDR3 bases are TGTGCCATCAGGGACAGGGGGCGGAGCACTGAAGCTTTCTTT. This gives the protein CAIRDRGRSTEAFF.